Sequencing of this TCR beta chain was carried out in a study of blood T cell repertoires in COVID-19. In the study overall: Samples representing acute and convalescent COVID-19 were sourced from the United States, Italy and Spain.

Assignments of participants to cohorts depended upon their own reported clinical history. V gave up 0 bases and J gave up 2 bases, with 11 bases separating them. The V gene's germline CDR1 is SGDLS and CDR2 YYNGEE. The CDR3 loop spans 15 amino acids. As handled by the study authors: Reference gene primer amplification gave nucleated cell count estimates. Here immunoSEQ multiplex PCR was the method, and the copy in TCRdb shows in-frame clones only, minus some. V and J calls and clone size are copied from that table; D and trimming were computed from the DNA. This sample yields 200,000 to 250,000 clones, of which roughly 90% are seen a single time; roughly 3.2% belongs to the top ten.

The V and J genes are TRBV9 and TRBJ1-1; no firm D call. The TCR originated in a woman in her fifties or sixties in a cohort exposed to, infected with or recovered from COVID-19 (not recorded which). The sequencing sample was made of PBMCs or T cells enriched from blood (not recorded which). The CDR3: CASSVEPRSNTEAFF. The CDR3, as DNA: TGTGCCAGCAGCGTAGAGCCCCGGAGCAACACTGAAGCTTTCTTT.